The clone carrying this T cell receptor beta chain was recorded a few times. Its antigen is as yet unknown. This CDR3 comprises 15 residues. Per germline, CDR1 LNHNV and CDR2 YYDKDF (reference sequence). The trim removed 5 bases at V and 0 bases at J, leaving 5 bases unmatched. The data belong to a study of blood T cells in healthy people across ages. Overall study findings and caveats: Per million T cells, the diversity of TCR beta decreased roughly linearly as age advanced. Naive T cell percentage showed a strong correlation with TCR beta diversity.

A sample-barcoded 5' primer and a J-beta primer mix were used in a second PCR of roughly 6 to 11 cycles. TCRdb called the 5' RACE reads again in MiXCR, with one record for every CDR3 protein. The sample contains about 780,000 distinct CDR3 sequences, roughly 26% of which appear only once. These data were also reused for a study on T cells of mothers and their children. That paper adds: The cDNA synthesis received all extracted RNA, at approximately 1.5 ug per 15 ul.

Sequencing was carried out using blood. The chain joins TRBV15 to TRBJ2-5; TRBD1 aligns across 8 bases. This TCR was sampled from a boy between 5 and 17 years old in good health. Here the CDR3 DNA reads TGTGCCACCAGCTTAGGACAGGGAAACCAAGAGACCCAGTACTTC. Protein product: CATSLGQGNQETQYF.